Listed below are T cell receptor beta chains from one sample, sequenced in a study of blood T cell repertoires in COVID-19. Sequencing used immunoSEQ multiplex PCR; TCRdb keeps in-frame clones, though not all of them. In the table there are tens of thousands of clones, less than 85% of which are singletons. Sequenced: peripheral blood. All receptors come from an elderly man with active COVID-19. Both conserved end residues are part of each CDR3. The D gene is left open where the match is weak. A clone size is listed for some rows: how often the clone was seen (once, few, many), or a class if it is expanded.

v_gene: TRBV4-1
abundance: -
j_gene: TRBJ1-1
d_gene: -
len: 14
CDR3nt: TGCGCCAGCGGCCCAAATCAATTGAACACTGAAGCTTTCTTT
CDR3aa: CASGPNQLNTEAFF

v_gene: TRBV10-3
abundance: -
j_gene: TRBJ2-1
d_gene: TRBD1
len: 15
CDR3nt: TGTGCCATCAGCCAGACAGGGCCGCCGGGCAATGAGCAGTTCTTC
CDR3aa: CAISQTGPPGNEQFF

v_gene: TRBV29-1
abundance: -
j_gene: TRBJ2-4
d_gene: TRBD2
len: 15
CDR3nt: TGCAGCGTTGCTAATGGCAGGGTTTCAACTAGCGACCAGTACTTC
CDR3aa: CSVANGRVSTSDQYF

v_gene: TRBV7-2
abundance: -
j_gene: TRBJ2-5
d_gene: -
len: 14
CDR3nt: TGTGCCAGCAGCTCATACAGTAGACGAGAGACCCAGTACTTC
CDR3aa: CASSSYSRRETQYF

v_gene: TRBV18
abundance: -
j_gene: TRBJ2-5
d_gene: TRBD1
len: 15
CDR3nt: TGTGCCAGCTCACCACGACAGGGGGAATCGGAGACCCAGTACTTC
CDR3aa: CASSPRQGESETQYF

v_gene: TRBV18
abundance: -
j_gene: TRBJ2-7
d_gene: -
len: 14
CDR3nt: TGTGCCAGCTCACCTCAGGGGTCTGCCTACGAGCAGTACTTC
CDR3aa: CASSPQGSAYEQYF

v_gene: TRBV6-2/TRBV6-3
abundance: -
j_gene: TRBJ2-7
d_gene: -
len: 14
CDR3nt: TGTGCCAGCAGCCCCCGGTTAGCGGCCTACGAGCAGTACTTC
CDR3aa: CASSPRLAAYEQYF

v_gene: TRBV7-6
abundance: -
j_gene: TRBJ1-4
d_gene: -
len: 14
CDR3nt: TGTGCCAGCAGCTTAACAGCAACTAATGAAAAACTGTTTTTT
CDR3aa: CASSLTATNEKLFF

v_gene: TRBV27
abundance: -
j_gene: TRBJ2-5
d_gene: -
len: 15
CDR3nt: TGTGCCAGCAAAATAGGAGTCGACCCACTGGGGACCCAGTACTTC
CDR3aa: CASKIGVDPLGTQYF

v_gene: TRBV7-2
abundance: few
j_gene: TRBJ1-1
d_gene: -
len: 15
CDR3nt: TGTGCCAGCAGCGCCAGGGGCCGGATGAACACTGAAGCTTTCTTT
CDR3aa: CASSARGRMNTEAFF

v_gene: TRBV9
abundance: -
j_gene: TRBJ2-5
d_gene: TRBD2
len: 19
CDR3nt: TGTGCCAGCAGCGTAGGAGCTAGCGGGGGGACAACTTTCCAAGAGACCCAGTACTTC
CDR3aa: CASSVGASGGTTFQETQYF

v_gene: TRBV27
abundance: -
j_gene: TRBJ2-6
d_gene: TRBD2
len: 17
CDR3nt: TGTGCCAGCAGTGTCGGTAGCGGGGGGGCTGGGGCCAACGTCCTGACTTTC
CDR3aa: CASSVGSGGAGANVLTF

v_gene: TRBV27
abundance: -
j_gene: TRBJ2-3
d_gene: -
len: 15
CDR3nt: TGTGCCAGCAGTTGGACGACTATTAGCACAGATACGCAGTATTTT
CDR3aa: CASSWTTISTDTQYF

v_gene: TRBV3-1/TRBV3-2
abundance: once
j_gene: TRBJ2-5
d_gene: TRBD2
len: 18
CDR3nt: TGTGCCAGCAGCCAAAGTCCCTGGACTAGCGGGGTCCAAGAGACCCAGTACTTC
CDR3aa: CASSQSPWTSGVQETQYF

v_gene: TRBV5-3
abundance: -
j_gene: TRBJ1-3
d_gene: TRBD1
len: 14
CDR3nt: TGTGCCAGAAGCTTCGGACAGGGTCGAAACACCATATATTTT
CDR3aa: CARSFGQGRNTIYF